This T cell receptor (beta chain) originates from a study of T cells in Graves' hyperthyroidism and ophthalmopathy. Whole-study results and caveats: In the blood, most expanded thyroid clonotypes above 0.001 appeared as well.

Worth noting for this clonotype: Its antigen is as yet unknown. At one boundary the junction diverges from the germline segment, which might be a read error.

There are 14 residues in the CDR3. The germline V gene encodes CDR1 KGHDR and CDR2 SFDVKD. Reasons for excluding patients were uncontrolled infection, other autoimmune disease, pregnancy or lactation. In making diagnoses, clinical symptoms, serum thyroxine and TRAb, thyroid ultrasound and orbital computed tomography were all used. Extraction of PBMCs used 8 to 10 ml of fresh peripheral blood. From RNA transcripts, TCR beta CDR3 regions were amplified. In the first-round RT-PCR of the TCR CDR3, the HTBI primer set was used. TCRdb re-called the multiplex PCR reads through MiXCR, storing one row per CDR3 protein. Of about 270,000 distinct CDR3 sequences listed, approximately 23% are singletons.

Sample: blood. This receptor was obtained from a man younger than 45 with Graves' ophthalmopathy. The chain has TRBV24-1 and TRBJ2-5; D unclear. The CDR3 region is CATSDSASKDTQYF. CDR3 nucleotides: TGTGCCACCAGTGATTCCGCGTCAAAAGACACCCAGTACTTC.